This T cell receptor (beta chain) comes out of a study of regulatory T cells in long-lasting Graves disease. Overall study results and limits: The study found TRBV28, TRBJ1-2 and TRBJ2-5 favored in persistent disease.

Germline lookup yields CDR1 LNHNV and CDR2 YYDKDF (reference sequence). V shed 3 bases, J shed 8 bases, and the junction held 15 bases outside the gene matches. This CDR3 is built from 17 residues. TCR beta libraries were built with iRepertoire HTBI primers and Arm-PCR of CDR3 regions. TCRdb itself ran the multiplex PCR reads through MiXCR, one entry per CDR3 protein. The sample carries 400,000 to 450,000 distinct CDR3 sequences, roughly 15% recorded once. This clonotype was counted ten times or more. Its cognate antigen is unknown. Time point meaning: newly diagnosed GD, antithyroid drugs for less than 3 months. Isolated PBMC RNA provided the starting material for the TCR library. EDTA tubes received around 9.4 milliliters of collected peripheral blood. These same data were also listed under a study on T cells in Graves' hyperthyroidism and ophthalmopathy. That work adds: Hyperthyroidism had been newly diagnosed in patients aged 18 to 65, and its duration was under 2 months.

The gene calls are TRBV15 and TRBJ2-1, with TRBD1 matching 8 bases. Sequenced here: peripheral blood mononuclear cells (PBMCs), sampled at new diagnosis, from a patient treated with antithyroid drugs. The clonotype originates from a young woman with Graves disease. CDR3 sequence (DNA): TGTGCCACCAGCAGGGGAATCCGGGACAGGTTTACGGATGAGCAGTTCTTC. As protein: CATSRGIRDRFTDEQFF.